This entry lists 30 T cell receptor beta chains sequenced from one sample in a study of neurological immune-mediated disorders. TCRdb analysed the 5' RACE reads with MiXCR anew, one entry per CDR3 protein. The sample records fewer than 25,000 distinct CDR3 sequences, approximately 13% being singletons. The time point here: technical triplicate 1. Sequenced: CD4+ T cells from blood. These receptors were obtained from a female donor with HTLV-1-associated myelopathy (HAM/TSP).

This clonotype was recorded at least ten times. This could be a read error, since a much larger clone is one nucleotide away. The chain couples TRBV5-1 to TRBJ1-1; weak D call: TRBD1 (6 bases). Germline V lookup: CDR1 SGHRS, CDR2 YFSETQ. The CDR3 runs to 12 residues. The CDR3 DNA reads as TGCGCCAGAACACGGGGGGACACTGATGCTTTCTTT. It specifies CARTRGDTDAFF.

This clonotype was found many times. This chain links TRBV7-8 with TRBJ2-7, with 7 bases aligning to TRBD2. J lost 0 bases, V lost 2 bases, and 4 bases had no gene match. Per germline, CDR1 SGHVS and CDR2 FQNEAQ. The CDR3 consists of 15 residues. CDR3 DNA: TGTGCCAGCAGCTTACGGCGGGGGACCTCCTACGAGCAGTACTTC. It is translated as CASSLRRGTSYEQYF. The variable domain in full, completed from reference TRBV7-8 and TRBJ2-7, reads GAGVSQSPRYKVAKRGQDVALRCDPISGHVSLFWYQQALGQGPEFLTYFQNEAQLDKSGLPSDRFFAERPEGSVSTLKIQRTQQEDSAVYLCASSLRRGTSYEQYFGPGTRLTVT.

The chain carries TRBV5-1 and TRBJ2-7; D gene ambiguous. V lost 1 base and J 3 bases, leaving 11 bases between the germline ends. From germline, CDR1 is SGHRS and CDR2 YFSETQ. CDR3 size: 14 residues. The CDR3 reads CASSLYSRDYEQYF. The CDR3 region has the DNA TGCGCCAGCAGCTTGTACTCCAGAGACTACGAGCAGTACTTC.

At least ten counts were recorded for this clonotype. The chain has TRBV7-2 and TRBJ1-3; D not resolved. Trimming stripped 9 bases from V and 4 bases from J, with 13 bases between. CDR3 length: 13 residues. Germline assignment: CDR1 SGHTA and CDR2 FQGNSA. For the CDR3, the DNA is TGTGCCAGTAGAACTCCGGGGGGAAACACCATATATTTT. It yields the protein CASRTPGGNTIYF.

This clonotype came up many times. The rearrangement joins TRBV5-1 to TRBJ2-1; TRBD1 aligns across 7 bases. With 3 bases clipped from V and 0 bases from J, the junction kept 6 bases outside the gene matches. The CDR3 is 16 residues long. Germline lookup yields CDR1 SGHRS and CDR2 YFSETQ. The CDR3 nucleotides read TGCGCCAGCAGCTGGGGACAGAACCCCTCCTACAATGAGCAGTTCTTC. It codes for CASSWGQNPSYNEQFF.

This clonotype was recorded at least ten times. The chain combines TRBV7-2 with TRBJ1-2, with no clear D. The V and J ends lost 3 bases and 2 bases respectively, with 10 bases between them. The CDR3 has 14 amino acids. Germline CDR1 reads SGHTA; CDR2 reads FQGNSA. CDR3 coding DNA: TGTGCCAGCAGCTTTAAGCCCTCCAACTATGGCTACACCTTC. This translates into CASSFKPSNYGYTF.

The V gene is TRBV15, the J gene TRBJ2-1; weak D call: TRBD2 (6 bases). With 3 bases removed from V and 8 bases from J, the gap between germline ends came to 17 bases. The germline V gene encodes CDR1 LNHNV and CDR2 YYDKDF (reference sequence). This CDR3 has 15 residues. The chain's CDR3 is CATSSGLTALDEQFF. The CDR3 nucleotides are TGTGCCACCAGCAGTGGACTAACCGCCTTGGATGAGCAGTTCTTC.

The table lists this clonotype with many counts. The V and J genes are TRBV3-1 and TRBJ2-7, with TRBD1 matching 7 bases. V lost 0 bases and J lost 0; bases outside the gene matches: 8. The CDR3 length is 17 residues. From germline, CDR1 is LGHDT and CDR2 YNNKEL (reference sequence). The CDR3 is CASSQDLVGQDSYEQYF. The CDR3 DNA reads as TGTGCCAGCAGCCAAGATCTCGTAGGACAGGACTCCTACGAGCAGTACTTC.

This clonotype was observed many times. The chain employs TRBV5-1 and TRBJ2-5; D is perhaps TRBD1 or TRBD2 (5 bases each). V shed 0 bases and J shed 4 bases, with 7 bases lying between them. Germline V gives CDR1 SGHRS, CDR2 YFSETQ. This CDR3 comprises 13 residues. The chain's CDR3 is CASSLGGRETQYF. As DNA, the CDR3 is TGCGCCAGCAGCTTGGGGGGGAGAGAGACCCAGTACTTC.

This clonotype was detected ten times or more. CDR3 coding DNA: TGTGCCAGCAGTTCCATGACAGGGGGCCTTAGCACAGATACGCAGTATTTT. It specifies CASSSMTGGLSTDTQYF. The chain uses TRBV27 and TRBJ2-3; 10 positions match TRBD1. Per germline, CDR1 MNHEY and CDR2 SMNVEV (reference sequence). Trimming cost V 4 bases and J 0 bases; bases outside gene matches: 7. The CDR3 is made up of 17 amino acids.

This clonotype was seen at least ten times. The V call is TRBV7-8, the J call TRBJ1-5; D is unresolved. The germline gives CDR1 SGHVS, CDR2 FQNEAQ. The CDR3 sequence is 18 residues long. Deletions cut 3 bases from V and 1 base from J, with 19 bases between. The DNA of the CDR3 is TGTGCCAGCAGCTTTCGAGGACCCTTGGGAGCGAGCAATCAGCCCCAGCATTTT. This gives the protein CASSFRGPLGASNQPQHF.

This clonotype was found many times. The chain combines TRBV7-2 with TRBJ1-4; tentatively, D is TRBD1 (6 bases). CDR3 size: 14 residues. With 2 bases removed from V and 7 bases from J, the gap between germline ends came to 11 bases. Germline CDR1 SGHTA, CDR2 FQGNSA. As DNA, the CDR3 is TGTGCCAGCAGCTTACAGGGGTTGAGTGAAAAACTGTTTTTT. Amino acid sequence: CASSLQGLSEKLFF.

This clonotype was seen many times. One end of the junction is discordant with germline, which a read error may explain. The J gene is TRBJ2-7, the V gene TRBV6-6; 9 bases match TRBD1. The CDR3 covers 12 residues. Germline CDR1 and CDR2: MNHNY and SVGAGI (reference sequence). This chain's CDR3 is CASSKQGAGVIF. The CDR3 DNA reads as TGTGCCAGCAGTAAACAGGGGGCCGGCGTTATCTTC.

This clonotype was observed many times. The chain couples TRBV9 to TRBJ2-3; D uncertain. The CDR3 spans 16 residues. Trimming removed 4 bases at V and 6 bases at J, with 21 bases between. Germline V CDR1 and CDR2: SGDLS, YYNGEE. CDR3 in DNA: TGTGCCAGCAGCATAGCAGACTTCGGGCTTCAGGATACGCAGTATTTT. Protein sequence: CASSIADFGLQDTQYF.

This clonotype came up many times. The V call is TRBV15, the J call TRBJ2-1; 7 positions agree with TRBD2. The trim removed 0 bases at V and 5 bases at J, leaving 7 bases unmatched. The CDR3 covers 16 residues. Looked up from germline, CDR1 is LNHNV and CDR2 is YYDKDF (reference sequence). The CDR3 bases are TGTGCCACCAGCAGAGATAGGAGGGCGGGGGACAATGAGCAGTTCTTC. Translation gives CATSRDRRAGDNEQFF.

This clonotype came up many times. At one of its ends the junction is not consistent with the germline gene, which may arise from a read error. The chain employs TRBV5-1 and TRBJ2-1; unclear D gene. CDR3 length: 15 amino acids. Germline loops: CDR1 SGHRS, CDR2 YFSETQ. The CDR3 sequence is CASTLGDFSYNEQFF. The CDR3 DNA is TGCGCCAGCACCTTGGGTGATTTCTCCTACAATGAGCAGTTCTTC.

Remarks on this clonotype: An end of the junction does not agree with germline; a read error may underlie this. The chain joins TRBV29-1 to TRBJ1-1; maybe TRBD1 (6 bases). The germline gives CDR1 SQVTM, CDR2 ANQGSEA. This CDR3 region has 12 residues. CDR3 sequence: CGVGHTKTEAFF. The CDR3 nucleotides are TGCGGCGTGGGACACACTAAAACTGAAGCTTTCTTT.

This clonotype was detected many times. This rearrangement joins TRBV7-9 to TRBJ1-1; D unresolved. Per germline, CDR1 SEHNR and CDR2 FQNEAQ (reference sequence). CDR3 size: 13 residues. V was cut by 5 bases and J by 0 bases, with 7 bases left in between. The CDR3 DNA reads TGTGCCAGCAGCGTCCTAATGAACACTGAAGCTTTCTTT. Residues: CASSVLMNTEAFF.

This clonotype was seen many times. The chain has TRBV20-1 and TRBJ1-1, with a tentative D call TRBD1 (5 bases). CDR1 and CDR2 (germline): DFQATT, SNEGSKA (reference sequence). V lost 5 bases and J 3 bases, leaving 16 bases between the germline ends. The length of the CDR3 is 14 residues. CDR3 amino acids: CSAYRREGHTEAFF. DNA of the CDR3: TGCAGTGCTTACCGCCGGGAGGGACACACTGAAGCTTTCTTT.

This clonotype was counted ten times or more. DNA of the CDR3: TGCGCCAGCACCTCGACCCCTCCTGAGACCCAGTACTTC. Protein product: CASTSTPPETQYF. The chain couples TRBV5-1 to TRBJ2-5, with D unclear. CDR1 and CDR2 from the germline V gene are SGHRS and YFSETQ. The CDR3 sequence is 13 residues long. Trimming stripped 6 bases from V and 5 bases from J, with 14 bases between.

This clonotype was recorded at least ten times. V is TRBV7-6 and J is TRBJ2-3, with 14 bases lining up with TRBD2. This CDR3 is built from 17 residues. The V gene's germline CDR1 is SGHVS and CDR2 FNYEAQ. V shed 3 bases, J shed 5 bases, and the junction held 7 bases outside the gene matches. Here the CDR3 DNA reads TGTGCCAGCAGCTTGGGACTAGCGGGAGTCCGCGGAGATACGCAGTATTTT. Protein sequence: CASSLGLAGVRGDTQYF. The whole variable domain, filled in from reference TRBV7-6 and TRBJ2-3, reads GAGVSQSPRYKVTKRGQDVALRCDPISGHVSLYWYRQALGQGPEFLTYFNYEAQQDKSGLPNDRFSAERPEGSISTLTIQRTEQRDSAMYRCASSLGLAGVRGDTQYFGPGTRLTVL.

Only one count was recorded for this clonotype. At one of its ends the junction is not consistent with the germline gene, which may arise from a read error. V gene TRBV5-6 combines with J gene TRBJ2-1; tentatively, D is TRBD2 (5 bases). The CDR3 runs to 15 residues. Germline V gene lookup returns CDR1 SGHDT and CDR2 YYEEEE. CDR3 DNA sequence: TGTGCCAGCAGCGCTAGTGGGAGACTTTACAGTGAGCAGTTCTTC. Translated: CASSASGRLYSEQFF.

The rearrangement joins TRBV20-1 to TRBJ2-5; no clear D. The V gene lost 0 bases and the J gene lost 2 bases, with 7 bases spanning the gap. This CDR3 has 13 amino acids. Germline CDR1 DFQATT, CDR2 SNEGSKA (reference sequence). The CDR3 sequence is CSARDKRQETQYF. The CDR3 DNA reads as TGCAGTGCTAGAGATAAGAGGCAAGAGACCCAGTACTTC.

CDR3 in DNA: TGTGCCATCAACACACTCGGACAGGGGAGGGACGAGCAGTACTTC. As protein: CAINTLGQGRDEQYF. The V gene is TRBV10-3, the J gene TRBJ2-7; TRBD1 matches at 9 bases. The CDR3 spans 15 residues. Germline assignment: CDR1 ENHRY and CDR2 SYGVKD. Trimming took 7 bases from V and 5 from J; bases not matched to a gene: 12.

This chain connects TRBV20-1 to TRBJ1-1, with D possibly TRBD1 on 5 matching bases. V lost 3 bases to trimming and J lost 3 bases, with 11 bases between them. CDR1 and CDR2 (germline): DFQATT, SNEGSKA (reference sequence). CDR3 length: 13 residues. Here the CDR3 DNA reads TGCAGTGCTAGGAGGGGCAGGGACACTGAAGCTTTCTTT. This gives the protein CSARRGRDTEAFF.

This clonotype was seen repeatedly, ten times or more. The chain joins TRBV20-1 to TRBJ1-6, with D perhaps matching TRBD1 (5 bases). Trimming removed 6 bases from V and 0 bases from J, with 9 bases in between. The CDR3 runs 14 residues. The germline V gene has CDR1 DFQATT and CDR2 SNEGSKA (reference sequence). In DNA form, the CDR3 reads TGCAGTGCGCTGGACAACTCCTATAATTCACCCCTCCACTTT. This sequence encodes CSALDNSYNSPLHF.

This clonotype was seen ten or more times. The J gene is TRBJ1-1, the V gene TRBV29-1; TRBD1 aligns across 9 bases. Germline loops: CDR1 SQVTM, CDR2 ANQGSEA. Germline trimming cut 6 bases from V and 1 base from J; bases unmatched to any gene: 6. The CDR3 consists of 14 residues. The CDR3 loop is CSVNPTGGNTEAFF. The CDR3 nucleotides read TGCAGCGTGAACCCGACAGGGGGGAACACTGAAGCTTTCTTT.

This clonotype is medium-sized (0.01 to 0.1%) within its sample. This sequence joins TRBV5-1 and TRBJ1-2; D unclear. The CDR3 is made up of 14 amino acids. Germline V gives CDR1 SGHRS, CDR2 YFSETQ. Trimming left V 0 bases short and J 6 bases short, with 12 bases between. DNA for the CDR3: TGCGCCAGCAGCTTGGATCCGGATAGCCATGGCTACACCTTC. Amino acid sequence: CASSLDPDSHGYTF.

This clonotype is labeled medium-sized. CDR3 nucleotide sequence: TGTGCCAGCAGTGAACCAGGGGAGGGTGAAAAACTGTTTTTT. This gives the protein CASSEPGEGEKLFF. This rearrangement joins TRBV25-1 to TRBJ1-4; the D gene is possibly TRBD1 (6 bases). The CDR3 covers 14 residues. The V gene lost 2 bases and the J gene lost 7 bases, with 11 bases spanning the gap. Germline lookup yields CDR1 MGHDK and CDR2 SYGVNS.

In its sample, this clonotype was seen many times. The genes are TRBV28 and TRBJ2-5; TRBD1 aligns across 7 bases. V trimming: 3 bases; J trimming: 5 bases; junction bases outside the gene matches: 3. Germline V lookup: CDR1 MDHEN, CDR2 SYDVKM. CDR3 size: 13 residues. The CDR3 spells CASSLGQLETQYF. The CDR3 nucleotides read TGTGCCAGCAGTTTGGGACAGTTGGAGACCCAGTACTTC.